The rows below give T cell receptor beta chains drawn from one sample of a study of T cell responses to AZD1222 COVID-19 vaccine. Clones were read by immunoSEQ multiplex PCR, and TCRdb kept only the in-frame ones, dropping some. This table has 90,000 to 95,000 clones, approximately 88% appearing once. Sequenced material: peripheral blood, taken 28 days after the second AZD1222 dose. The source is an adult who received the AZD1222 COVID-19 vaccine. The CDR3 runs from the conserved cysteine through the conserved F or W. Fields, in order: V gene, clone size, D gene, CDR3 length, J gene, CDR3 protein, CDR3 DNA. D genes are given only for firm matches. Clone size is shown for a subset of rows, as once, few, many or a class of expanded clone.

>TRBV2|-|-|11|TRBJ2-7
CASTDGYEQYF
TGTGCCAGCACCGACGGGTACGAGCAGTACTTC
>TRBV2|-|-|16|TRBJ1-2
CASSDPQGRIFDGYTF
TGTGCCAGCAGTGACCCGCAGGGGCGGATTTTCGATGGCTACACCTTC
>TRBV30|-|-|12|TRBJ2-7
CAWRDSGPEQYF
TGTGCCTGGAGGGACAGTGGTCCCGAGCAGTACTTC
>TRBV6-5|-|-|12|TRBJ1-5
CASKNRNQPQHF
TGTGCCAGCAAGAACAGGAATCAGCCCCAGCATTTT
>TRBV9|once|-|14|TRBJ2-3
CASSSAAGTDTQYF
TGTGCCAGCAGCTCAGCGGCGGGCACAGATACGCAGTATTTT
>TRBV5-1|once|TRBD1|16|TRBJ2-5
CASSPGGQGRQETQYF
TGCGCCAGCAGCCCGGGCGGACAGGGGAGACAAGAGACCCAGTACTTC
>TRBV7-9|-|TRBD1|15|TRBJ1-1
CASSLRTGQDTEAFF
TGTGCCAGCAGCTTGAGGACAGGGCAGGACACTGAAGCTTTCTTT
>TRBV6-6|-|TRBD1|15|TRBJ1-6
CASQTGTAFNSPLHF
TGTGCCAGCCAAACCGGGACAGCCTTTAATTCACCCCTCCACTTT
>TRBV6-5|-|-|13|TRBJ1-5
CATRPAPNQPQHF
TGTGCCACCCGGCCAGCCCCTAATCAGCCCCAGCATTTT
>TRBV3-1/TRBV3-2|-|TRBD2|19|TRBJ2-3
CASSQVTGRRSSYTDTQYF
TGTGCCAGCAGCCAAGTTACCGGGAGGAGGAGCAGTTACACAGATACGCAGTATTTT
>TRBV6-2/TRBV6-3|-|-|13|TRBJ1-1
CASSYSVGAEAFF
TGTGCCAGCAGTTACTCAGTGGGCGCTGAAGCTTTCTTT
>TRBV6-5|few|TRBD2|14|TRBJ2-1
CASRAGGPHNEQFF
TGTGCCAGCAGAGCGGGGGGGCCCCACAATGAGCAGTTCTTC
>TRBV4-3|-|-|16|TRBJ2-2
CASSQHLGGDTGELFF
TGCGCCAGCAGCCAACATTTGGGTGGAGACACCGGGGAGCTGTTTTTT
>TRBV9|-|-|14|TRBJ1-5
CASSETGDNQPQHF
TGTGCCAGCAGCGAAACCGGGGACAATCAGCCCCAGCATTTT
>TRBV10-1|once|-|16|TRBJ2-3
CASSALPGLGTDTQYF
TGCGCCAGCAGTGCGCTTCCAGGACTCGGCACAGATACGCAGTATTTT
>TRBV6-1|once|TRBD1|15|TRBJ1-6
CASSEIGTGASPLHF
TGTGCCAGCAGTGAGATCGGGACAGGGGCTTCACCCCTCCACTTT
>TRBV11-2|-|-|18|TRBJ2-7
CASSLDPPSVTLSYEQYF
TGTGCCAGCAGCTTAGATCCGCCTAGCGTGACTCTATCCTACGAGCAGTACTTC
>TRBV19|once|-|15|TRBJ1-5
CASSTHRVSNQPQHF
TGTGCCAGTAGTACCCACAGGGTTAGCAATCAGCCCCAGCATTTT
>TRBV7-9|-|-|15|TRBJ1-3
CASSPNRASGNTIYF
TGTGCCAGCAGCCCCAATAGGGCGTCTGGAAACACCATATATTTT
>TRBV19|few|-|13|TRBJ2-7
CASSWGLAYEQYF
TGTGCCAGTAGTTGGGGGCTAGCCTACGAGCAGTACTTC
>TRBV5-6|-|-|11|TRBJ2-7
CASCSGDEQYF
TGTGCCAGCTGTTCAGGGGACGAGCAGTACTTC
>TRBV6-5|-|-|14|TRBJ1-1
CASRKPPRETEAFF
TGTGCCAGCAGAAAACCCCCCCGGGAGACTGAAGCTTTCTTT
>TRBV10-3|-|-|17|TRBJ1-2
CAISEGRAGPSNYGYTF
TGTGCCATCAGTGAAGGTCGGGCAGGCCCCTCCAACTATGGCTACACCTTC
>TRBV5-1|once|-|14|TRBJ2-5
CASSPGQLQETQYF
TGCGCCAGCAGCCCCGGACAGCTCCAAGAGACCCAGTACTTC
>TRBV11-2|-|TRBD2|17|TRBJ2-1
CASSYQLAGGPHNEQFF
TGTGCCAGCAGCTACCAACTAGCGGGAGGGCCTCACAATGAGCAGTTCTTC
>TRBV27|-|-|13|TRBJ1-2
CASSLGTNYGYTF
TGTGCCAGCAGTCTAGGAACGAACTATGGCTACACCTTC
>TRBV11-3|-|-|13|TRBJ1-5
CASSLERDKPQHF
TGTGCCAGCAGCCTGGAGAGGGACAAGCCCCAGCATTTT
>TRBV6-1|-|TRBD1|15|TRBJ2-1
CASSDGTGGYDEQFF
TGTGCCAGCAGTGACGGGACAGGTGGGTACGATGAGCAGTTCTTC
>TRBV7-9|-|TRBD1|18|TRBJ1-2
CASSLRGTGSGLGVGYTF
TGTGCCAGCAGCTTACGAGGGACAGGGTCAGGCCTGGGTGTGGGCTACACCTTC
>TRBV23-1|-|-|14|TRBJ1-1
CARTRKGKRTEAFF
TGCGCCAGGACCAGGAAGGGGAAGAGAACTGAAGCTTTCTTT
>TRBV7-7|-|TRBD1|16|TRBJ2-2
CASSQGALRGAGELFF
TGTGCTAGCAGCCAGGGGGCCCTCCGAGGGGCCGGGGAGCTGTTTTTT
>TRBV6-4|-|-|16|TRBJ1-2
CASSVTPQAEVYGYTF
TGTGCCAGCAGTGTCACCCCACAGGCTGAGGTCTATGGCTACACCTTC
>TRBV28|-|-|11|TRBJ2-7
CASSFAGQSHF
TGTGCCAGCAGTTTTGCCGGACAATCCCACTTC
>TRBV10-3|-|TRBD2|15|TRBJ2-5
CATTAGGTLQETQYF
TGTGCCACCACCGCGGGGGGGACACTCCAAGAGACCCAGTACTTC
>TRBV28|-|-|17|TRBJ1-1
CASSLLFPMGANTEAFF
TGTGCCAGCAGTTTACTTTTCCCTATGGGGGCGAACACTGAAGCTTTCTTT
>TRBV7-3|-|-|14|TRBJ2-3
CASSFGGVIDTQYF
TGTGCCAGCAGCTTTGGCGGGGTCATAGATACGCAGTATTTT
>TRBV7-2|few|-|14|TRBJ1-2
CASSSSGEDYGYTF
TGTGCCAGCAGCTCCTCAGGGGAGGACTATGGCTACACCTTC